This T cell receptor beta chain was sequenced for a study of blood T cell repertoires in COVID-19. Some clones are missing from TCRdb's copy, which holds only in-frame ones; the method was immunoSEQ multiplex PCR. The sample shows 80,000 to 95,000 clones, under 85% of them seen only once. The CDR3 loop spans 17 amino acids. CDR1 and CDR2 from the germline V gene are SGDLS and YYNGEE. Trimming left V 0 bases short and J 3 bases short, with 18 bases between. The sequenced sample was peripheral blood. The V and J genes are TRBV9 and TRBJ2-5; tentatively, D is TRBD1 (6 bases). The clonotype originates from a human donor in a cohort sampled during active COVID-19. Here the CDR3 DNA reads TGTGCCAGCAGCGTAGGGGTTTGGGACACCCACGAAGAGACCCAGTACTTC. Translated, it gives CASSVGVWDTHEETQYF.